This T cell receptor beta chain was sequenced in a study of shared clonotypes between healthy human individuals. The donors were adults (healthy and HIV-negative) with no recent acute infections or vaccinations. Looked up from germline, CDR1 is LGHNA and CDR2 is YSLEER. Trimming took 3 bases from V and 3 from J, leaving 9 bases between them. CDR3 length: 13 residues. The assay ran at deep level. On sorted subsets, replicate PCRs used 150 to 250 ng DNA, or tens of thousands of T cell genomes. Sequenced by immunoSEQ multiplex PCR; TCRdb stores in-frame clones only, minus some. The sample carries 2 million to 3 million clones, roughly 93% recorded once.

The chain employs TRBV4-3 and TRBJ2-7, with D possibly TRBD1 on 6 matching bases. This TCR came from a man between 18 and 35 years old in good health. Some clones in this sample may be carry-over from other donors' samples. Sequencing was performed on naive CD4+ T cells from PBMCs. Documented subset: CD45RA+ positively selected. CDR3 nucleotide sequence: TGCGCCAGCAGCCAGGACAGAGACTACGAGCAGTACTTC. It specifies CASSQDRDYEQYF.